This T cell receptor (beta chain) was sequenced during a study of T cells in Graves' hyperthyroidism and ophthalmopathy. RNA transcripts served as the template for amplifying TCR beta CDR3 regions. TCR CDR3 underwent first-round RT-PCR with the HTBI primer set. Each CDR3 protein is one row after TCRdb ran MiXCR on the multiplex PCR reads. Of about 410,000 distinct CDR3 sequences in the sample, more than 14% were seen once. In its sample, this clonotype was seen a few times. The V gene's germline CDR1 is MDHEN and CDR2 SYDVKM. V lost 6 bases and J lost 5, with 17 bases in between. The CDR3 runs to 15 residues.

The TCR originated in a woman in her twenties or thirties with Graves' ophthalmopathy. The chain uses TRBV28 and TRBJ1-5; D is unresolved. What was sequenced was blood. The CDR3 nucleotides read TGTGCCAGCAGCGTGGGAGGGCGGGAGGATCAGCCCCAGCATTTT. Translated: CASSVGGREDQPQHF.